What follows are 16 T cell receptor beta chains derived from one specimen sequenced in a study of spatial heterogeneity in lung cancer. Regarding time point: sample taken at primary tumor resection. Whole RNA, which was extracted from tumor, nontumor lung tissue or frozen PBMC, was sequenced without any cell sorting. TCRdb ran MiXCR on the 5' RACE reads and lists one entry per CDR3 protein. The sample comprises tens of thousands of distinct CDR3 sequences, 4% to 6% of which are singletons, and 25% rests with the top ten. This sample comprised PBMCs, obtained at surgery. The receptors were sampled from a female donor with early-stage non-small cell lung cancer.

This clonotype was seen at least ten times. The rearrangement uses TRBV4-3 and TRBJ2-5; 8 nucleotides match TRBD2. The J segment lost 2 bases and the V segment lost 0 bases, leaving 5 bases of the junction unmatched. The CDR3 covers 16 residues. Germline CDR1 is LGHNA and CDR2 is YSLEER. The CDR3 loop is CASSQEGGGLQETQYF. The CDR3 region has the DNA TGCGCCAGCAGCCAAGAGGGCGGGGGGCTACAAGAGACCCAGTACTTC.

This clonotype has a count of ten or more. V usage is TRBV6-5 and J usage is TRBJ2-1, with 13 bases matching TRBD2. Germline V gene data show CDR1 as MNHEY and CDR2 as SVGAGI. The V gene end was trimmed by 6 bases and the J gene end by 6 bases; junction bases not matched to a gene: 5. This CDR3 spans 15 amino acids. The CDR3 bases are TGTGCCAGCAGCCAAACTAGCGGGGGGGCCAATGAGCAGTTCTTC. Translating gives CASSQTSGGANEQFF.

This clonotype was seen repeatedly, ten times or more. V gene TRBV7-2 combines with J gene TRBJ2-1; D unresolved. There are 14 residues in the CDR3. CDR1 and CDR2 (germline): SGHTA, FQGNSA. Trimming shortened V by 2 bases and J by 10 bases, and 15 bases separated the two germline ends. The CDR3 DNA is TGTGCCAGCAGCTTACTCCAAGGGATCGGCGAGCAGTTCTTC. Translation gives CASSLLQGIGEQFF.

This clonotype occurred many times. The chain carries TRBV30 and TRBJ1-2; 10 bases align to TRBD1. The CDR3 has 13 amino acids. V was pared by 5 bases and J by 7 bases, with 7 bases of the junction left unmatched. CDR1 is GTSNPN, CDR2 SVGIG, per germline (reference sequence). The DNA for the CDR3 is TGTGCCTGGGCCGGGACAGGGGCATCTGGCTACACCTTC. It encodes CAWAGTGASGYTF.

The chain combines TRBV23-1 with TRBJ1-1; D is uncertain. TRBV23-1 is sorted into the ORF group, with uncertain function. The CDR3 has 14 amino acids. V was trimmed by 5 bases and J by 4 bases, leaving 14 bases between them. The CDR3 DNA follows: TGCGCCAGCAGTGGCCCTCGGATTTTCACTGAAGCTTTCTTT. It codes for CASSGPRIFTEAFF.

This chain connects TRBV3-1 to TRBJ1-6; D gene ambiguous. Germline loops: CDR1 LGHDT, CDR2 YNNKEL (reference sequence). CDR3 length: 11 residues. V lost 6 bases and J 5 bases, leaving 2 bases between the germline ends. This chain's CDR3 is CASSNNSPLHF. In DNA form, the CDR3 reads TGTGCCAGCAGTAATAATTCACCCCTCCACTTT. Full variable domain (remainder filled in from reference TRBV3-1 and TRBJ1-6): DTAVSQTPKYLVTQMGNDKSIKCEQNLGHDTMYWYKQDSKKFLKIMFSYNNKELIINETVPNRFSPKSPDKAHLNLHINSLELGDSAVYFCASSNNSPLHFGNGTRLTVT.

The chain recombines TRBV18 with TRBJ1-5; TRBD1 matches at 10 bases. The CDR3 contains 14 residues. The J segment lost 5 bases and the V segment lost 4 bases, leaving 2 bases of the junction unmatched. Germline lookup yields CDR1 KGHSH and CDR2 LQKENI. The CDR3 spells CASSQDRGHQPQHF. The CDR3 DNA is TGTGCCAGCTCACAAGACAGGGGGCATCAGCCCCAGCATTTT.

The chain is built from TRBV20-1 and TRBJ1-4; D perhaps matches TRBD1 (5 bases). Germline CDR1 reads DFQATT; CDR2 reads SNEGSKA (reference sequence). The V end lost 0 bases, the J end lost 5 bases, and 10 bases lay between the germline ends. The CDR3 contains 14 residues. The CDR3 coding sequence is TGCAGTGCTAGAGATCGCCGGGGGAATGAAAAACTGTTTTTT. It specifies CSARDRRGNEKLFF.

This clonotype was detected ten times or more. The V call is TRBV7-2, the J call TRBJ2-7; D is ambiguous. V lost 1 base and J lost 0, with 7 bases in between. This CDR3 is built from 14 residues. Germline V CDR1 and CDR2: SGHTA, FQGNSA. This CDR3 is CASSLDPSSYEQYF. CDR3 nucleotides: TGTGCCAGCAGCTTAGATCCATCCTCCTACGAGCAGTACTTC. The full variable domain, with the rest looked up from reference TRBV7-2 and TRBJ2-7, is GAGVSQSPSNKVTEKGKDVELRCDPISGHTALYWYRQSLGQGLEFLIYFQGNSAPDKSGLPSDRFSAERTGGSVSTLTIQRTQQEDSAVYLCASSLDPSSYEQYFGPGTRLTVT.

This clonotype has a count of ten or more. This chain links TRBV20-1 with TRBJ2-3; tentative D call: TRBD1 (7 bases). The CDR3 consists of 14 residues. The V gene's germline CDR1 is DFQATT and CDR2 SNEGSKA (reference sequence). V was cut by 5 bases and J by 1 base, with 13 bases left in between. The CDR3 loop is CSALRGEGTDTQYF. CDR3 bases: TGCAGTGCTCTCAGGGGGGAAGGCACAGATACGCAGTATTTT.

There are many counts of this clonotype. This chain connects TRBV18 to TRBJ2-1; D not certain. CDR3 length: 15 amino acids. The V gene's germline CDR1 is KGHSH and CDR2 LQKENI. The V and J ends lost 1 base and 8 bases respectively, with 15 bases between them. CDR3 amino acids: CASSPLVGTVDEQFF. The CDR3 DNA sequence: TGTGCCAGCTCACCACTCGTAGGTACGGTGGATGAGCAGTTCTTC.

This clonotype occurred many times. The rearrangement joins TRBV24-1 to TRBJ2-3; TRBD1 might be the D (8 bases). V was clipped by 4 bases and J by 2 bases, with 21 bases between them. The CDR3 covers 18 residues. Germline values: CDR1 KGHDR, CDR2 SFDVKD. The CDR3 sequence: CATSDTGGDKGYTDTQYF. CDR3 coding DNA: TGTGCCACCAGTGACACAGGGGGGGACAAGGGGTACACAGATACGCAGTATTTT.

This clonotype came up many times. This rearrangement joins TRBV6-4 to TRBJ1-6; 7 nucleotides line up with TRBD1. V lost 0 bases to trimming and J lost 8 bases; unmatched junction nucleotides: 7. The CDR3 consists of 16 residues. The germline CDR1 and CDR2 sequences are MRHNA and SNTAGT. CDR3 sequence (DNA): TGTGCCAGCAGTGACTCGGGGAAGGGGGCTTATTCACCCCTCCACTTT. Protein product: CASSDSGKGAYSPLHF.

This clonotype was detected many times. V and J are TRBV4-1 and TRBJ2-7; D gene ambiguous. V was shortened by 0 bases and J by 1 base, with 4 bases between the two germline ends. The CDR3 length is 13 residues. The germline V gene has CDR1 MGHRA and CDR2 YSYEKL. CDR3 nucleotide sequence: TGCGCCAGCAGCCAAGAACCTTCCTACGAGCAGTACTTC. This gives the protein CASSQEPSYEQYF.

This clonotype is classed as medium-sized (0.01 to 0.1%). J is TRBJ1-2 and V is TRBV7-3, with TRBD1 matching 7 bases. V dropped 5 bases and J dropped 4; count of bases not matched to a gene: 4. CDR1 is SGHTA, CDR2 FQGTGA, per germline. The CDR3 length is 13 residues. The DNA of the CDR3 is TGTGCCAGCAGCCCGGGGACAGCCTATGGCTACACCTTC. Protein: CASSPGTAYGYTF.

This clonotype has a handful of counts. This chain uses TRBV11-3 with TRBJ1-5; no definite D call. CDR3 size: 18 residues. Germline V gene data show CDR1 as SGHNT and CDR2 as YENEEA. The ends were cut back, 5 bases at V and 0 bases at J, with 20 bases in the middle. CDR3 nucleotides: TGTGCCAGCAGCCCTGGGATGGGCAGCTTTTTTAGCAATCAGCCCCAGCATTTT. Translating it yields CASSPGMGSFFSNQPQHF.